This T cell receptor (beta chain) comes out of a study of B cell selection in AIRE deficiency (dated by TCRdb to the late 2010s). At the level of the whole study: A comparison of TCRbeta repertoires of sorted blood CD4+ conventional T cells and regulatory T cells was made between AIRE-deficient patients and healthy controls. The TCR-sequenced cohort comprised roughly 5 AIRE-deficient APECED patients and roughly 5 healthy control donors.

CD4+CD127+ cells were sorted as the conventional CD4 T cell population. The AIRE-deficient patients had APECED syndrome. Sorting of Tconv and Treg cells intended for TCRbeta sequencing was performed on a FACSAria flow cytometer. Sorted cells were collected into 5-ml round-bottom polystyrene tubes, and dry cell pellets were frozen at -80°C before sequencing. Broader findings and caveats from the paper: Only TCRbeta chains were sequenced, and around 37% of shared healthy-donor Treg sequences were also present in healthy Tconv cells, possibly due to differing TCRalpha chains. In AIRE-deficient patients, Tconv and Treg cells had TCRBV gene usage, CDR3 length and TCR diversity comparable to those in healthy donors. CDR3s were shorter in shared Treg sequences, reflecting a bias toward rearrangements that have few non-templated nucleotide insertions. Roughly 28% of the Treg TCRbeta sequences shared among healthy donors were detected in patient Tconv cells, suggesting that Treg-biased clones are diverted into the Tconv compartment. Of 3657 shared Treg TCRbeta sequences, less than 35% were shared only among healthy donors and 7.5% to 9.5% only among patients, suggesting less efficient Treg selection without AIRE.

For this clone: What this receptor recognizes is not known. No quality values exist for individual bases; no much larger clone is one base distant.

The immunoSEQ platform was used to sequence the TCRbeta chain. Regarding the original processing steps: Roughly 9.9x10^4 distinct in-frame TCRbeta sequences from patients and 130,000 to 150,000 from healthy donors were obtained from pooled conventional T cell repertoires. Treg TCRbeta sequences found in two or more individuals were classed as public, and these public Treg TCRbeta sequences were then looked for in Tconv repertoires. Differences between groups were assessed by Mann-Whitney U tests with Bonferroni-Dunn correction in GraphPad Prism 7.03. TCRdb retrieved this table from immuneACCESS and kept in-frame rearrangements only. Not all clones are present; in checked studies, unresolved V genes account for under half, and no reason is known for the remainder. That table supplies the V and J calls and clone size; D and trimming were determined from the DNA. This sample lists around 20,000 clones; 95% to 98% were detected once. The ten largest clones represent less than 0.4% of the sample.

CDR1 is given as SGHNT and CDR2 as YENEEA, both from the germline V gene. V is reduced by 5 bases and J by 5 bases, leaving a spacing of 18 bases between them. The CDR3 measures 15 amino acids from cysteine to phenylalanine. Here the CDR3 DNA is all that survives: 45 bases in frame from base 1. The receptor comes from a human donor with AIRE deficiency. The sequenced material came from conventional CD4+ T cells sorted from PBMCs. The chain is made from TRBV11-3 and TRBJ2-5, and perhaps TRBD2 as D gene, on 6 matching bases. The CDR3 region: CASSAMVGGFETQYF. At the DNA level, the sequence is TGTGCCAGCAGCGCGATGGTCGGGGGATTTGAGACCCAGTACTTC.